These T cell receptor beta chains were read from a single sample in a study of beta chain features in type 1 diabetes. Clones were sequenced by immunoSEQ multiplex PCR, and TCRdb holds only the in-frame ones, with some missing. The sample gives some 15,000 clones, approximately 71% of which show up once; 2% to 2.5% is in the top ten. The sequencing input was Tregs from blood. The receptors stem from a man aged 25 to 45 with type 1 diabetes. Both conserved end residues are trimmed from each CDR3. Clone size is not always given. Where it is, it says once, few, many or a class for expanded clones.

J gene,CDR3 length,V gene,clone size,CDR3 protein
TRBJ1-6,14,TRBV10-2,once,ASSLVRRVGNSPLH
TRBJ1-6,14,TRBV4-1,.,ASSQDPSSYNSPLH
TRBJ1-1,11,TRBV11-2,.,ASSSQENTEAF
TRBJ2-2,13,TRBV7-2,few,ASSVRGLAAGELF
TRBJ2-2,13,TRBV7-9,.,ASSIRQANTGELF
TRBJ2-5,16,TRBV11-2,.,ASSLGSGSRVTRETQY
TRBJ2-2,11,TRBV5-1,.,ASRRTDTGELF
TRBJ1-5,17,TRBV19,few,ASSIERGRGDYSNQPQH
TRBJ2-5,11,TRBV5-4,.,ASSARERQTQY
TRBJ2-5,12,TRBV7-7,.,ASSLGDSQETQY
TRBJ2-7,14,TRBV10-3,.,AISDPGTSGAYEQY
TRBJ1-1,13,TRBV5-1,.,ASSLGSGIGTEAF
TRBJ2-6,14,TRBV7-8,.,ASVGADRSGANVLT
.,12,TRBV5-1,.,ASSAGDSRYEQY
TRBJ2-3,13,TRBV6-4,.,ASSESGRGTDTQY
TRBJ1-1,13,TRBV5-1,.,ASSSDREWRTEAF
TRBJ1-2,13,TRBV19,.,ASSSASTDFYGYT
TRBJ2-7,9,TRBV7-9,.,ASSQYYEQY
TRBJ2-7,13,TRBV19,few,ASSIGAQGDYEQY
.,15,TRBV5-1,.,ASSRRTSGAKSYEQY
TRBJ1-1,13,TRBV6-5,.,ASRRTPKTGTEAF
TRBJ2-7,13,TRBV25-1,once,ASSLQGQGNYEQY
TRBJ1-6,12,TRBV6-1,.,ASSEPGRVTPLH
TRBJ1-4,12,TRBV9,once,ASAQGGTNEKLF
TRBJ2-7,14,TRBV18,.,ASSLSRTGGVYEQY
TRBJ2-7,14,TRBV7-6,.,ASSPTPGQGYYEQY
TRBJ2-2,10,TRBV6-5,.,ASREGIGELF
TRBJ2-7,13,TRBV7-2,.,ASSLDRGGPYEQY
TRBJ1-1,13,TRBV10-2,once,ASKLQGLGDTEAF
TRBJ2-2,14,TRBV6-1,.,ASSETGPLNTGELF
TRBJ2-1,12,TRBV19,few,ASSISGSKNEQF
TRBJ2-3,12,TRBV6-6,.,ASSYVSGTDTQY
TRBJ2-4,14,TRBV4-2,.,ASSQGSGTGMDIQY
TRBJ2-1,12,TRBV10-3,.,AISGDSGMPEQF
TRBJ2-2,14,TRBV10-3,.,AISRLDRGNTGELF
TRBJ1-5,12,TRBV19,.,ASKPGQSNQPQH
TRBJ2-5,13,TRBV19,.,ASRREASSSKTQY
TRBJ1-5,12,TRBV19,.,ASTGTGGPQPQH
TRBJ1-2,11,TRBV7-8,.,ASSPLGRGGYT
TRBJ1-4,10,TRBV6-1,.,ASRPRQGKLF
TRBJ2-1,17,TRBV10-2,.,ASSDVGTSGSNPYNEQF
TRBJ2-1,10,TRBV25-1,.,ASRTGPNEQF
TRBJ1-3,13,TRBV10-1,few,ASSAQTGFGNTIY
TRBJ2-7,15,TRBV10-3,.,AISESRGPKRTYEQY
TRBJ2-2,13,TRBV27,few,ASSSTGFGTGELF
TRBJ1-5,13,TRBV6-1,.,ASSLTRDRYQPQH
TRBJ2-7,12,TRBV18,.,ASSPLADNYEQY
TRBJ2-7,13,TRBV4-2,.,ASSQSGTSSYEQY
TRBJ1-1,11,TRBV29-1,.,SVRQGGLTEAF
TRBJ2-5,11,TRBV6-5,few,ASGTGEKETQY
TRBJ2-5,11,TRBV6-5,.,ASSYRGKETQY
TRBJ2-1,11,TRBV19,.,ASSTNRGNEQF
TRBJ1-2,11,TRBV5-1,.,ASSPTGDYGYT
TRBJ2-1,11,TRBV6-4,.,ASSGTGYNEQF
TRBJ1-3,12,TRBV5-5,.,ASSLKDRGNTIY
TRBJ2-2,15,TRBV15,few,ATSRRLAVTNTGELF
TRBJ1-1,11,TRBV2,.,ASSEQGAQSAF
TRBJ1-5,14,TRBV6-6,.,ASSSSTGGESQPQH
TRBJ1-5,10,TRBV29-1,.,SALLANQPQH